The following is a T cell receptor (beta chain) sequence with its context. The antigen is unknown. The sample belongs to a study of Ad26.COV2.S vaccination and SARS-CoV-2 variants. Study summary: Among those in the COV1001 Ad26.COV2.S trial arm was the donor. Once, or twice with 56 days between doses, Ad26.COV2.S was given intramuscularly.

Sequenced by immunoSEQ multiplex PCR; TCRdb stores in-frame clones only, minus some. The sample comprises some 320,000 clones, 85% of which are singletons, and approximately 2.1% rests with the top ten. The treatment denotes: 15 to 20 received Ad26.COV2.S at low or high dose, single or two shots; five or six received placebo; per-sample allocation not given. Sampling happened 63 days after the first vaccine or placebo injection. Study-wide points: Greater spike-specific TCR breadth was seen in vaccine recipients than in placebo recipients.

Germline loops: CDR1 DFQATT, CDR2 SNEGSKA (reference sequence). Trimming took off 3 bases at V and 8 bases at J, with 12 bases between the two ends. The CDR3 has 12 amino acids. The TCR sequence derives from a person aged 18-65 years who received the Ad26.COV2.S COVID-19 vaccine or a placebo. The chain combines TRBV20-1 with TRBJ2-3; D not certain. The specimen was peripheral blood, collected in a trial of Ad26.COV2.S vaccine versus placebo. CDR3 amino acids: CSASDDIFTQYF. The CDR3 nucleotides read TGCAGTGCTAGTGACGACATTTTTACGCAGTATTTT.